This T cell receptor (beta chain) was captured by sequencing in a study of blood T cell repertoires in COVID-19. Study-wide background: Acute-phase and convalescent COVID-19 samples originated in the United States, Italy and Spain. T cells, B-cell-depleted T cells, or PBMCs supplied cDNA or gDNA.

Sequenced by immunoSEQ multiplex PCR; TCRdb stores in-frame clones only, minus some. The profile covers about 78,000 clones, with 90% appearing a single time and around 0.98% taken by the ten largest. This clone has a single count. Material: peripheral blood. This sequence was found in a woman between 45 and 60 years old in a cohort sampled during active COVID-19.

The CDR3 is CAWTGQGLEQFF. The CDR3 region has the DNA TGTGCCTGGACCGGACAGGGACTCGAGCAGTTCTTC. The genes are TRBV30 and TRBJ2-1; 8 bases are a match to TRBD1. CDR1 is GTSNPN, CDR2 SVGIG, per germline (reference sequence). Trimming cost V 4 bases and J 10 bases; bases outside gene matches: 6. The CDR3 sequence is 12 residues long. Based on the CDR3 plus reference TRBV30 and TRBJ2-1, the full variable domain is SQTIHQWPATLVQPVGSPLSLECTVEGTSNPNLYWYRQAAGRGLQLLFYSVGIGQISSEVPQNLSASRPQDRQFILSSKKLLLSDSGFYLCAWTGQGLEQFFGPGTRLTVL.